This TCR beta chain was recovered during a study of T cell responses to AZD1222 COVID-19 vaccine (dated by TCRdb to the early 2020s). Study-level background: AZD1222 recipients whose second dose came at about 4 weeks and those whose second dose came at about 12 weeks were combined into one group, since spike-specific TCR depth and breadth did not differ between the two schedules. TCR sequencing covered fewer than 250 trial participants: 200 to 210 given two doses of AZD1222 and about 26 given two doses of MenACWY control vaccine. Trial participants were enrolled by age into subgroups of 18-55, 56-69 and 70-plus years, and about 150, 27 and 61 TCR-sequenced participants, respectively, were included in these subgroups. The investigation overall reported the following: A significant rise in spike-specific TCR breadth and depth was observed after two AZD1222 doses relative to day 0 and relative to MenACWY recipients. The vaccine-associated CD4 TCRs covered the entire spike protein, and the dominant responses fell in regions 160-218 and 743-854. Because no day 14 peak-response samples were available, the repertoires could be characterized only after the peak T cell response. Most participants were white British and females outnumbered males, and the authors suggested that clonal diversity may have been underestimated. Reportedly, close to half of the unique spike-specific TCRs recognized epitopes lying outside the regions that are mutated in the B.1.351 and B.1.1.7 variants. In the small 56-69-year group, the increase in depth fell short of significance, most likely because of low power. Conclusions about previously exposed vaccinees are limited because only six or seven AZD1222 recipients were SARS-CoV-2 seropositive at baseline.

V sheds 5 bases and J sheds 0 bases, leaving 2 bases between their ends. The germline V gene sets CDR1 to SGHTA and CDR2 to FQGNSA. The CDR3 holds 11 amino acids from the cysteine to the phenylalanine. The sequence is cut down to CDR3 DNA, 33 bases in frame from base 1. Notes on this clone: Its antigen has not been determined. Within one base of it there is no much larger clone, and no base qualities were kept.

According to the study, the label for this sample's time point signals: baseline before first vaccination. Samples from vaccinated people were obtained from the UK trials COV001 and COV002, which included a single-blind randomized controlled phase 2/3 trial of AZD1222 (ChAdOx1 nCoV-19) in healthy adults. For TCRbeta chain sequencing, PBMC samples were collected from trial participants at day 0 and at day 28 after the second dose. The CDR3 regions of human TCRbeta chains were analyzed by immunosequencing. In the authors' own workflow: Repertoire TCRs were matched against a reference library of SARS-CoV-2-specific TCRs generated with the MIRA antigen-specificity platform. Breadth was defined as the fraction of unique TCRs that were SARS-CoV-2-associated. Depth was defined as the fraction of total T cells that were SARS-CoV-2-associated. Using the MIRA data, every spike-specific TCR was mapped to the spike region that the TCR reacted to and assigned to either a CD4 or a CD8 class. Log10-transformed breadth and depth values were compared by one-way ANOVA with Sidak's multiple comparisons tests. TCRdb mirrors the immuneACCESS table, restricted to in-frame sequences. Some clones are absent from its copies; in checked studies, under half trace to an unresolved V gene, and the reason for the others is unknown. V and J calls plus clone size are reproduced from that table; the DNA served to infer D and trimming. The sample has roughly 160,000 clones on record, roughly 92% of them singletons. Clones ranked in the top ten supply around 0.66% of the sample.

The receptor chain draws on TRBV7-2 and TRBJ2-7; the D gene is unclear. This specimen was peripheral blood, taken on day 0 of AZD1222 vaccination. This sequence was found in an adult in good health. The CDR3 region has the sequence CASSHSYEQYF. The DNA reads as follows: TGTGCCAGCAGCCACTCCTACGAGCAGTACTTC.